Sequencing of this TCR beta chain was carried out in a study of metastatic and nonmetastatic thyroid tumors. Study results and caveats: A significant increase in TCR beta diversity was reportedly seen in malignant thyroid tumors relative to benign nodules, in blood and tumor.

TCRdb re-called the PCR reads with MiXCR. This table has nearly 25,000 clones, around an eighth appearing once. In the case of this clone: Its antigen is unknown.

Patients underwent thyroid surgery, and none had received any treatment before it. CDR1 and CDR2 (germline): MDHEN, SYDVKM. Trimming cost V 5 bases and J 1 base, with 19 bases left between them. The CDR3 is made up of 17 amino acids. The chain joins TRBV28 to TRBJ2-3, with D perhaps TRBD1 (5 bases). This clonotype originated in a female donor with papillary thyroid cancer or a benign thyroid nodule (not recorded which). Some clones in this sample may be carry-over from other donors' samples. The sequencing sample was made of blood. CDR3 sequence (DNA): TGTGCCAGCAGTCCTCGGACGGACACCGTCGGCACAGATACGCAGTATTTT. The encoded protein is CASSPRTDTVGTDTQYF. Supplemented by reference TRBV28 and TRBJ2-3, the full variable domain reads DVKVTQSSRYLVKRTGEKVFLECVQDMDHENMFWYRQDPGLGLRLIYFSYDVKMKEKGDIPEGYSVSREKKERFSLILESASTNQTSMYLCASSPRTDTVGTDTQYFGPGTRLTVL.